This T cell receptor (beta chain) was captured by sequencing in a study of T cell repertoires in cytomegalovirus infection (dated by TCRdb to about 2019). Turning to the overall study: The HLA type of each donor mattered for the analysis, because public TCR beta signatures pointed to carriage of CMV infection along with the matching HLA type.

TCRdb names Illumina HiSeq 1500 as the instrument used. TCRdb cleaned the public reads at Q25 with fastp, built clones with MiXCR and kept in-frame beta chains. Each CDR3 protein appears once, grouped with its most common genes and DNA. Counted in this sample were roughly 300,000 distinct CDR3 sequences; over 7.5% of them appeared once. 3.5% to 4.5% of the sample is taken by the ten largest. After removal of 4 bases from V and 0 bases from J, the junction retains 3 bases not matched to a gene. The CDR3 measures 16 amino acids from cysteine to phenylalanine. Only the CDR3 DNA is retained, 48 bases long and in frame from the first base. On the study overall, not on this receptor specifically: The ex vivo response was dominated by HLA-C-restricted CMV-specific TCR beta clonotypes, and the single most frequent clonotype in two of eight donors was supplied by these HLA-C-restricted clonotypes. Cumulative frequency of public TCR beta family members discriminated carriers of CMV infection plus the relevant HLA type in this cohort and an independent approximately 340-donor cohort.

This clonotype was seen only a few times. Its target antigen remains unknown. No base quality information exists; no much larger clone differs at one position. Sequenced sample: PBMCs. The V and J genes are TRBV12-3 or TRBV12-4 and TRBJ2-3; the junction holds 11 bases that match TRBD2. The clonotype was recovered from a human donor in good health (CMV status not recorded). Some clones in this sample may be carry-over from other donors' samples. The DNA sequence follows: TGTGCCAGCAGTTGGCGGACTAGCGGGAGCACAGATACGCAGTATTTT. Its protein reads: CASSWRTSGSTDTQYF.